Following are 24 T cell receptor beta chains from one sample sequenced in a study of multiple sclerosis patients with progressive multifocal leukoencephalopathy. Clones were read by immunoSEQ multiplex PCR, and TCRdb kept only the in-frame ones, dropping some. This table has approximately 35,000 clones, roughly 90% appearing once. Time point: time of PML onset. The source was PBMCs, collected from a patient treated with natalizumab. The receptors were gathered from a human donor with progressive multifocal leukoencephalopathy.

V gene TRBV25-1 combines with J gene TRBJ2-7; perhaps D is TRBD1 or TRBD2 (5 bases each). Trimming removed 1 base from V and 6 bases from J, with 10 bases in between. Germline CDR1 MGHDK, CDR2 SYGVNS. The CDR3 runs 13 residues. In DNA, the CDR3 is TGTGCCAGCAGTGAATTTGGGGGACGCGAGCAGTACTTC. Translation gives CASSEFGGREQYF.

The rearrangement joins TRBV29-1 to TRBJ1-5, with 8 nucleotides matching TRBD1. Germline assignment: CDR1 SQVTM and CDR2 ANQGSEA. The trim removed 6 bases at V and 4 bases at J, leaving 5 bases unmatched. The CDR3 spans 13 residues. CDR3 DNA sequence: TGCAGCGTCTCGGACAGGGTAAATCAGCCCCAGCATTTT. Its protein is CSVSDRVNQPQHF.

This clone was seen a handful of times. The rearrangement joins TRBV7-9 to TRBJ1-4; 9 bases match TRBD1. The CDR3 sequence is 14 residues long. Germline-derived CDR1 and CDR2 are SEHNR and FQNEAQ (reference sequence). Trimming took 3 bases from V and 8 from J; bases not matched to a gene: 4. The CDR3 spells CASSFGTGPEKLFF. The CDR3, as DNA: TGTGCCAGCAGCTTTGGGACAGGGCCGGAAAAACTGTTTTTT.

CDR3 in DNA: TGTGCCAGCAGCTTAGCATTGACAGGGGAGGCTGAAGCTTTCTTT. The encoded protein is CASSLALTGEAEAFF. The chain recombines TRBV7-2 with TRBJ1-1; TRBD1 aligns across 8 bases. In germline, CDR1 is SGHTA, CDR2 FQGNSA. The CDR3 is 15 amino acids. The J segment lost 6 bases and the V segment lost 0 bases, leaving 6 bases of the junction unmatched.

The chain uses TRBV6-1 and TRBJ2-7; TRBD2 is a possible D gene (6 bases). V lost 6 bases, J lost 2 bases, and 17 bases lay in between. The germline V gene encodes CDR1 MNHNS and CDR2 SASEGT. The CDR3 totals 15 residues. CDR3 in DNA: TGTGCCAGCAGGTTCCGGGGGACGGGGACCTACGAGCAGTACTTC. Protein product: CASRFRGTGTYEQYF.

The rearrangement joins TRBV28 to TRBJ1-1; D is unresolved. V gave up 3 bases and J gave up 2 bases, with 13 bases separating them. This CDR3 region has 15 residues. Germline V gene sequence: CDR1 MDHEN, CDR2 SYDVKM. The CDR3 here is CASSLTFGANTEAFF. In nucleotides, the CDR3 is TGTGCCAGCAGTTTGACTTTTGGCGCAAACACTGAAGCTTTCTTT. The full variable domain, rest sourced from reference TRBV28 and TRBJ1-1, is DVKVTQSSRYLVKRTGEKVFLECVQDMDHENMFWYRQDPGLGLRLIYFSYDVKMKEKGDIPEGYSVSREKKERFSLILESASTNQTSMYLCASSLTFGANTEAFFGQGTRLTVV.

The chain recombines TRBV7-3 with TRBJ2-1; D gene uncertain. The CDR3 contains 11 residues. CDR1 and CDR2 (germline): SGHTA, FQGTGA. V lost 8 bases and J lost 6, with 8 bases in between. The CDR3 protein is CASGNGNEQFF. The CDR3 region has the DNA TGTGCCAGCGGCAATGGCAATGAGCAGTTCTTC. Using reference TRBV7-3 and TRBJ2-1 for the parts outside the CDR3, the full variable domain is GAGVSQTPSNKVTEKGKYVELRCDPISGHTALYWYRQSLGQGPEFLIYFQGTGAADDSGLPNDRFFAVRPEGSVSTLKIQRTERGDSAVYLCASGNGNEQFFGPGTRLTVL.

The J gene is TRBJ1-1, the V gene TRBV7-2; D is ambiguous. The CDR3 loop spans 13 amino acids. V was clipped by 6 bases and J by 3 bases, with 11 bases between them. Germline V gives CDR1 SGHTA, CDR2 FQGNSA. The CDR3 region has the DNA TGTGCCAGCAGAGCCGGGGTGGACACTGAAGCTTTCTTT. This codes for CASRAGVDTEAFF.

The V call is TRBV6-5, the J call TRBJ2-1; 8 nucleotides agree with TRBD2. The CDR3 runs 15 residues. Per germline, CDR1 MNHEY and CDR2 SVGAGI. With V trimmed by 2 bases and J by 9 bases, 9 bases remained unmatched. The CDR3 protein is CASSYRTGGVGEQFF. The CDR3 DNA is TGTGCCAGCAGTTACCGAACGGGGGGGGTAGGTGAGCAGTTCTTC.

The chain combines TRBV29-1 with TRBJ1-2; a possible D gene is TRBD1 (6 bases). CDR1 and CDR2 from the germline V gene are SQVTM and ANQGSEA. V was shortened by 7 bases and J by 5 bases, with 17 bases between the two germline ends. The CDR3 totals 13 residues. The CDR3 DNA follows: TGCAGCGCTCCCGGGACACCGCCATATGGCTACACCTTC. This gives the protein CSAPGTPPYGYTF.

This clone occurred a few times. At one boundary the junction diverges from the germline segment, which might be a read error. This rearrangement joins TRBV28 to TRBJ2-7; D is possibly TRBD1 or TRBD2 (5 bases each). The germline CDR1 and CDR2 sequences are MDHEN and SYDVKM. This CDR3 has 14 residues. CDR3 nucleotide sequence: TGTGCCAGCAGGGGCCCCGGGGCGACACCCTCGGCGGACTTC. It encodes CASRGPGATPSADF.

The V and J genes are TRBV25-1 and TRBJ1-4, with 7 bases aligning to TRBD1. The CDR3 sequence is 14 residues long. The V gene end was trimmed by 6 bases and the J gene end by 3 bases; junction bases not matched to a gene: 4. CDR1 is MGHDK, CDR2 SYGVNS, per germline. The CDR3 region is CASSPRGSNEKLFF. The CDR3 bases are TGTGCCAGCAGCCCCAGGGGGTCTAATGAAAAACTGTTTTTT.

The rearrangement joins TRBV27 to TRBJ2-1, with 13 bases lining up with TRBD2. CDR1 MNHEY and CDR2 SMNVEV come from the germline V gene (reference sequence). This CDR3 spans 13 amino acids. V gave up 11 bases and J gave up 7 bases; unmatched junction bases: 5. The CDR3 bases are TGTGCCTCTAGGACTAGCGGGAGTAATGAGCAGTTCTTC. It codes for CASRTSGSNEQFF.

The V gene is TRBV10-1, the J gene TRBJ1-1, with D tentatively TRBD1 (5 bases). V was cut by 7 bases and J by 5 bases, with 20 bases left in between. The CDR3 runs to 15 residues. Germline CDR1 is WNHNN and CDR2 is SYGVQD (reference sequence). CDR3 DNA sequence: TGCGCCAGCATCTCATACGGGCTGGGGGAAACTGAAGCTTTCTTT. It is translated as CASISYGLGETEAFF.

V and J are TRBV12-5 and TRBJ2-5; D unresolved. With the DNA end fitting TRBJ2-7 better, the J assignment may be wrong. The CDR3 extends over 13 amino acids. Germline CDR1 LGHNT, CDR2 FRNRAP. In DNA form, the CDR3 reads TGTGCTAGTGGTGTTGGGGTCTCCTACGAGCAGTACTTC. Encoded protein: CASGVGVSYEQYF.

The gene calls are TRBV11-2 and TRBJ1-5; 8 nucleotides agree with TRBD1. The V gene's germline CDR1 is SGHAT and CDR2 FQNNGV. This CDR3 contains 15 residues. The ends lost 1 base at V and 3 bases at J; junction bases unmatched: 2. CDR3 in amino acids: CASSLGTGLNQPQHF. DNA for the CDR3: TGTGCCAGCAGCTTAGGGACAGGGCTCAATCAGCCCCAGCATTTT.

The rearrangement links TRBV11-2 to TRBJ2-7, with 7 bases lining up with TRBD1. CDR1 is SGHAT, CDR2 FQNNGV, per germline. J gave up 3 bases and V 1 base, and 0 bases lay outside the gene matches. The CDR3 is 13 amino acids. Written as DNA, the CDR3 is TGTGCCAGCAGCTTAGGGGACAGCTACGAGCAGTACTTC. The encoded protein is CASSLGDSYEQYF.

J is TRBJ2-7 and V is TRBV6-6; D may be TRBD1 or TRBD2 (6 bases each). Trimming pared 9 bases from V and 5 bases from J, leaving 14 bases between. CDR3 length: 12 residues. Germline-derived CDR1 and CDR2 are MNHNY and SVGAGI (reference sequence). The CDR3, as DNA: TGTGCCAGTGGGGTAGGGGGGCACGAGCAGTACTTC. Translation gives CASGVGGHEQYF.

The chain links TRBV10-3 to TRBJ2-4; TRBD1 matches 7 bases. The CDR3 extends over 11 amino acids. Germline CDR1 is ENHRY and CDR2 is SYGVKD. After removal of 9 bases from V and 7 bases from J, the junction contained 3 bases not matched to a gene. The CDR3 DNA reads TGTGCCATAGGGACAGAGAACATTCAGTACTTC. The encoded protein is CAIGTENIQYF.

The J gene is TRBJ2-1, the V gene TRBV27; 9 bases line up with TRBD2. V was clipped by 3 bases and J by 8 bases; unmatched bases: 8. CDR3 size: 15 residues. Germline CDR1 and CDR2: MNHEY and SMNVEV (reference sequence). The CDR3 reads CASSFSLAGFDEQFF. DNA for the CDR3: TGTGCCAGCAGTTTTTCCCTAGCGGGATTCGATGAGCAGTTCTTC.

This chain's CDR3 is CASNWGQGSTDTQYF. In DNA, the CDR3 is TGTGCCAGTAACTGGGGACAGGGAAGCACAGATACGCAGTATTTT. The genes are TRBV19 and TRBJ2-3, with 9 bases matching TRBD1. There are 15 residues in the CDR3. CDR1 is LNHDA and CDR2 is SQIVND in the germline V gene (reference sequence). The V and J ends lost 7 bases and 0 bases, in that order; junction bases with no gene match: 5.

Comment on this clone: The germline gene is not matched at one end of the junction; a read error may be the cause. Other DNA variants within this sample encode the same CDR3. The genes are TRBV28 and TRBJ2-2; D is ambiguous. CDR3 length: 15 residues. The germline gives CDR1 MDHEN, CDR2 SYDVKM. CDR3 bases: TGTGCCAGCAGTTTCGCGGACGGTTACACTGGGGAGCTGTTTTTT. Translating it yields CASSFADGYTGELFF.

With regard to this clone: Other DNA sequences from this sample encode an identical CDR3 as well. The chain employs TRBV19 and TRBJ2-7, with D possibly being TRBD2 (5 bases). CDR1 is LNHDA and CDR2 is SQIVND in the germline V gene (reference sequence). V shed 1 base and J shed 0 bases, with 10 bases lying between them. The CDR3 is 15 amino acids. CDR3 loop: CASSIVAGGSYEQYF. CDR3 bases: TGTGCCAGTAGTATAGTCGCGGGTGGCTCCTACGAGCAGTACTTC.

The CDR3 region is CASGETGREQYF. Here the CDR3 DNA reads TGTGCCAGCGGGGAGACTGGCAGGGAGCAGTACTTC. V usage is TRBV6-5 and J usage is TRBJ2-7; TRBD2 is a possible D gene (5 bases). Trimming removed 8 bases at V and 7 bases at J, with 15 bases between. The CDR3 spans 12 residues. Per germline, CDR1 MNHEY and CDR2 SVGAGI.